This T cell receptor beta chain comes out of a study of Ad26.COV2.S vaccination and SARS-CoV-2 variants. Whole-study context: Intramuscular Ad26.COV2.S at 5x10^10 or 1x10^11 viral particles. General study results and limits: Reportedly, after vaccination the spike-specific CD8+ and CD4+ T cell responses displayed substantial breadth. Responses of T cells in total may have been underestimated by the TCR breadth and depth analyses. People who got the vaccine had more spike-specific TCR breadth than people who got placebo.

This clone was seen only a few times. Its specificity is unknown. V was shortened by 4 bases and J by 7 bases, with 10 bases between the two germline ends. This CDR3 region has 12 residues. Per the germline V gene, CDR1 is SEHNR and CDR2 is FQNEAQ (reference sequence). Repertoires were generated with immunoSEQ multiplex PCR, while TCRdb's copy carries only in-frame clones and drops some. Of hundreds of thousands of clones in the sample, about nine tenths are singletons; the top ten hold more than 3%. This sample's treatment: about 20 received Ad26.COV2.S at low or high dose, single or two shots; 5 received placebo; per-sample allocation not given. Each sample was drawn 63 days after the first injection (of vaccine or placebo).

The starting material was peripheral blood, obtained in a trial of Ad26.COV2.S vaccine versus placebo. The genes are TRBV7-9 and TRBJ1-1; unclear D gene. The TCR comes from a person between 18 and 59 years old who received the Ad26.COV2.S COVID-19 vaccine or a placebo. The CDR3: CASSSTEIEAFF. As DNA, the CDR3 is TGTGCCAGCAGCTCCACAGAGATTGAAGCTTTCTTT.